The 29 T cell receptor beta chains reported below all come from one sample, sequenced in a study of PD-L1 blockade in urothelial cancer. Sequencing used immunoSEQ multiplex PCR; TCRdb keeps in-frame clones, though not all of them. The sample includes 45,000 or so clones, around 80% of them seen just once. The sample consisted of PBMCs, taken around atezolizumab (anti-PD-L1) treatment. The source is a man in his sixties or seventies with urothelial cancer.

The V and J genes are TRBV30 and TRBJ1-1, with D possibly being TRBD1 (6 bases). The germline V and J ends were trimmed by 3 bases and 1 base, with 15 bases remaining between them. The CDR3 is 15 amino acids. Germline assignment: CDR1 GTSNPN and CDR2 SVGIG (reference sequence). CDR3 sequence (DNA): TGTGCCTGGAGCATCAAACAGGGTCGGAACACTGAAGCTTTCTTT. Its protein product is CAWSIKQGRNTEAFF.

This chain connects TRBV7-8 to TRBJ2-1; D remains ambiguous. Germline V gene lookup returns CDR1 SGHVS and CDR2 FQNEAQ. V lost 5 bases and J 2 bases, leaving 16 bases between the germline ends. The CDR3 sequence is 16 residues long. The CDR3 loop is CASSGSWSAAYNEQFF. The CDR3 DNA reads as TGTGCCAGCAGCGGCAGTTGGTCGGCGGCCTACAATGAGCAGTTCTTC.

The chain combines TRBV4-3 with TRBJ1-4; 7 nucleotides match TRBD1. CDR3 length: 15 amino acids. Per germline, CDR1 LGHNA and CDR2 YSLEER. Trimming removed 3 bases from V and 8 bases from J; junction bases left unmatched: 9. This CDR3 is CASSQLTGKDEKLFF. The DNA of the CDR3 is TGCGCCAGCAGCCAGTTGACAGGGAAGGACGAAAAACTGTTTTTT.

This CDR3 is CASSIGALNTGELFF. CDR3 sequence (DNA): TGTGCCAGTAGTATAGGAGCCCTTAACACCGGGGAGCTGTTTTTT. The chain recombines TRBV19 with TRBJ2-2; no clear D. V was trimmed by 1 base and J by 2 bases, leaving 8 bases between them. This CDR3 is 15 amino acids long. CDR1 is LNHDA and CDR2 is SQIVND in the germline V gene (reference sequence).

The chain recombines TRBV12-5 with TRBJ2-1; weak D call: TRBD2 (6 bases). The CDR3 covers 16 residues. The V end was cut by 6 bases, the J end by 0 bases, with 15 bases between. Germline CDR1 LGHNT, CDR2 FRNRAP. The CDR3 region has the DNA TGTGCTAGTGGCCCGGCCGGGGGAAGCTCCTACAATGAGCAGTTCTTC. Its protein product is CASGPAGGSSYNEQFF.

The rearrangement joins TRBV5-5 to TRBJ1-1; perhaps TRBD1 as D (5 bases). CDR1 SGHKS and CDR2 YYEKEE come from the germline V gene (reference sequence). The V end lost 3 bases, the J end lost 5 bases, and 11 bases lay between the germline ends. The CDR3 totals 13 residues. The CDR3 bases are TGTGCCAGCAGCTCGGGGGGGTCGACTGAAGCTTTCTTT. Its translation is CASSSGGSTEAFF.

This clone was picked up one time. The chain carries TRBV7-9 and TRBJ2-1; D may be TRBD2 (5 bases). The CDR3 loop spans 13 amino acids. Deletions cut 2 bases from V and 5 bases from J, with 7 bases between. Germline V gives CDR1 SEHNR, CDR2 FQNEAQ (reference sequence). The CDR3 spells CASSLSGDNEQFF. In nucleotides, the CDR3 is TGTGCCAGCAGCTTAAGCGGAGACAATGAGCAGTTCTTC. Full variable domain (remainder filled in from reference TRBV7-9 and TRBJ2-1): DTGVSQNPRHKITKRGQNVTFRCDPISEHNRLYWYRQTLGQGPEFLTYFQNEAQLEKSRLLSDRFSAERPKGSFSTLEIQRTEQGDSAMYLCASSLSGDNEQFFGPGTRLTVL.

The chain has TRBV7-8 and TRBJ1-1, with D maybe TRBD1 (6 bases). CDR3 length equals 16 residues. The ends were cut back, 3 bases at V and 1 base at J, with 15 bases in the middle. Germline V gene lookup returns CDR1 SGHVS and CDR2 FQNEAQ. The CDR3 sequence is CASSLLWGLENTEAFF. The CDR3, as DNA: TGTGCCAGCAGCTTGCTATGGGGGCTTGAGAACACTGAAGCTTTCTTT.

J is TRBJ2-1 and V is TRBV4-2, with no clear D. The CDR3 consists of 13 residues. V gave up 1 base and J gave up 3 bases, with 4 bases separating them. CDR1 and CDR2 (germline): LGHNA, YNFKEQ. The CDR3 DNA follows: TGTGCCAGCAGCCAAGCGTTCTACAATGAGCAGTTCTTC. Translated: CASSQAFYNEQFF.

J is TRBJ1-1 and V is TRBV18; 8 nucleotides align to TRBD1. The CDR3 loop spans 15 amino acids. V shed 3 bases, J shed 2 bases, and the junction held 5 bases outside the gene matches. In germline, CDR1 is KGHSH, CDR2 LQKENI. The CDR3 bases are TGTGCCAGCTCACCGACGGACAGGGATAACACTGAAGCTTTCTTT. Translated, it gives CASSPTDRDNTEAFF.

The chain is built from TRBV28 and TRBJ2-2; 14 bases match TRBD2. The V and J ends lost 6 bases and 5 bases, in that order; junction bases with no gene match: 5. The germline V gene has CDR1 MDHEN and CDR2 SYDVKM. This CDR3 spans 16 amino acids. The CDR3 DNA reads as TGTGCCAGCAGGCAGGGACTAGCGGGAGAGACCGGGGAGCTGTTTTTT. Residues: CASRQGLAGETGELFF.

V gene TRBV6-1 combines with J gene TRBJ1-5; no firm D call. Trimming removed 3 bases at V and 11 bases at J, with 11 bases between. The CDR3 spans 12 residues. Germline CDR1 MNHNS, CDR2 SASEGT. The DNA for the CDR3 is TGTGCCAGCAGTGACGACGCGGCGACCCAGCATTTT. It encodes CASSDDAATQHF.

The chain joins TRBV29-1 to TRBJ2-5; a possible D gene is TRBD2 (5 bases). CDR3 length equals 12 residues. Germline CDR1 reads SQVTM; CDR2 reads ANQGSEA. With 4 bases removed from V and 4 bases from J, the gap between germline ends came to 10 bases. For the CDR3, the DNA is TGCAGCGTTGGGAGGCAAGGAGAGACCCAGTACTTC. Residues: CSVGRQGETQYF.

The chain employs TRBV7-2 and TRBJ1-5; 7 nucleotides match TRBD1. This CDR3 is built from 15 residues. Germline trimming cut 2 bases from V and 6 bases from J; bases unmatched to any gene: 7. CDR1 SGHTA and CDR2 FQGNSA come from the germline V gene. CDR3 DNA sequence: TGTGCCAGCAGCTTACGACAGGGCGCCGCTCAGCCCCAGCATTTT. It yields the protein CASSLRQGAAQPQHF.

This clone was found once. V usage is TRBV11-3 and J usage is TRBJ2-1, with D hard to call. The germline V and J ends were trimmed by 5 bases and 6 bases, with 14 bases remaining between them. The germline V gene has CDR1 SGHNT and CDR2 YENEEA. This CDR3 region has 14 residues. CDR3 nucleotide sequence: TGTGCCAGCAGCCCCGGTGGAGACTTCAATGAGCAGTTCTTC. Its protein is CASSPGGDFNEQFF.

The chain carries TRBV9 and TRBJ2-6, with D tentatively TRBD1 (6 bases). The CDR3 sequence is 17 residues long. The V gene's germline CDR1 is SGDLS and CDR2 YYNGEE. The V end lost 4 bases, the J end lost 1 base, and 15 bases lay between the germline ends. This CDR3 is CASSPRDRPSGANVLTF. CDR3 bases: TGTGCCAGCAGCCCTCGAGACAGGCCTTCTGGGGCCAACGTCCTGACTTTC.

The V call is TRBV27, the J call TRBJ1-4; D is uncertain. The CDR3 loop spans 15 amino acids. In germline, CDR1 is MNHEY, CDR2 SMNVEV (reference sequence). V was clipped by 5 bases and J by 7 bases, with 17 bases between them. Here the CDR3 DNA reads TGTGCCAGCAGTCTCCGGGGAGGGAGTGGTGAAAAACTGTTTTTT. Amino acids: CASSLRGGSGEKLFF. Filled out from reference TRBV27 and TRBJ1-4, the complete variable domain reads EAQVTQNPRYLITVTGKKLTVTCSQNMNHEYMSWYRQDPGLGLRQIYYSMNVEVTDKGDVPEGYKVSRKEKRNFPLILESPSPNQTSLYFCASSLRGGSGEKLFFGSGTQLSVL.

The V gene is TRBV15, the J gene TRBJ1-1, with a tentative D call TRBD1 (6 bases). Trimming took off 1 base at V and 4 bases at J, with 13 bases between the two ends. The CDR3 is made up of 15 amino acids. Looked up from germline, CDR1 is LNHNV and CDR2 is YYDKDF (reference sequence). CDR3 protein: CATSRVGGGGTEAFF. The CDR3 region has the DNA TGTGCCACCAGCAGAGTCGGGGGCGGGGGCACTGAAGCTTTCTTT.

This clone was counted between two and nine times. V usage is TRBV5-6 and J usage is TRBJ1-2; D is uncertain. Trimming pared 0 bases from V and 6 bases from J, leaving 9 bases between. The CDR3 consists of 13 residues. CDR1 is SGHDT, CDR2 YYEEEE, per germline. CDR3 protein: CASSLVSQDGYTF. CDR3 DNA: TGTGCCAGCAGCTTGGTGAGTCAAGATGGCTACACCTTC.

This clone showed up just once. The chain joins TRBV19 to TRBJ2-3; 8 bases align to TRBD1. Trimming at V came to 6 bases and at J to 3 bases, leaving 8 bases not matched to a gene. The CDR3 has 15 residues. The germline gives CDR1 LNHDA, CDR2 SQIVND (reference sequence). CDR3 protein: CASSLGQGPTDTQYF. The CDR3 region has the DNA TGTGCCAGTAGCCTCGGACAGGGTCCGACAGATACGCAGTATTTT.

Concerning this clone itself: Germline is not matched at one junction end, which may reflect a read error. The V gene is TRBV7-8, the J gene TRBJ2-3, with a possible D match to TRBD1 (5 bases). Germline V gene sequence: CDR1 SGHVS, CDR2 FQNEAQ. This CDR3 contains 15 residues. The CDR3 loop is CASSLLAGMVDTQYF. As DNA, the CDR3 is TGTGCTAGCAGCTTATTGGCAGGGATGGTAGATACGCAGTATTTT.

This chain uses TRBV9 with TRBJ2-1; 9 bases are shared with TRBD2. This CDR3 comprises 16 residues. CDR1 SGDLS and CDR2 YYNGEE come from the germline V gene. The V and J ends lost 0 bases and 5 bases, in that order; junction bases with no gene match: 6. This CDR3 reads CASSVGSAGGNNEQFF. The CDR3 region has the DNA TGTGCCAGCAGCGTAGGGTCAGCGGGAGGAAACAATGAGCAGTTCTTC.

The chain recombines TRBV27 with TRBJ1-2, with D hard to call. Trimming cost V 4 bases and J 6 bases, with 24 bases left between them. The CDR3 is 17 residues long. Germline V gene lookup returns CDR1 MNHEY and CDR2 SMNVEV (reference sequence). CDR3 bases: TGTGCCAGCAGTTACAGACAAACCTTGGCCGTTAAGGATGGCTACACCTTC. It translates to CASSYRQTLAVKDGYTF.

The chain recombines TRBV15 with TRBJ2-2, with TRBD2 identical over 8 bases. The V and J ends lost 5 bases and 6 bases, in that order; junction bases with no gene match: 8. The germline V gene encodes CDR1 LNHNV and CDR2 YYDKDF (reference sequence). This CDR3 has 15 residues. CDR3 bases: TGTGCCACCAGCCCGGGGGGGGGCCGGGCCGGGGAGCTGTTTTTT. Translated, it gives CATSPGGGRAGELFF.

V usage is TRBV5-4 and J usage is TRBJ2-5; D remains ambiguous. V was trimmed by 0 bases and J by 1 base, leaving 4 bases between them. CDR1 and CDR2 (germline): SGHNT, YYREEE (reference sequence). This CDR3 spans 13 amino acids. The CDR3 is CASSLVSQETQYF. The CDR3 nucleotides read TGTGCCAGCAGCTTGGTATCCCAAGAGACCCAGTACTTC.

The rearrangement links TRBV18 to TRBJ1-1; possibly TRBD1 for D (6 bases). CDR1 is KGHSH and CDR2 is LQKENI in the germline V gene. The CDR3 spans 14 residues. The ends were cut back, 3 bases at V and 6 bases at J, with 14 bases in the middle. The CDR3 here is CASSPRRGGPEAFF. CDR3 in DNA: TGTGCCAGCTCACCTCGGAGAGGGGGACCTGAAGCTTTCTTT.

The J gene is TRBJ2-7, the V gene TRBV27; 11 bases fit TRBD2. The CDR3 runs to 14 residues. Germline V gives CDR1 MNHEY, CDR2 SMNVEV (reference sequence). The V gene end was trimmed by 5 bases and the J gene end by 7 bases; junction bases not matched to a gene: 7. As DNA, the CDR3 is TGTGCCAGCAGTCTACTTCGGACTAGCGGGGAGCAGTACTTC. Its protein is CASSLLRTSGEQYF.

The chain combines TRBV28 with TRBJ1-2; tentative D call: TRBD1 (6 bases). Germline values: CDR1 MDHEN, CDR2 SYDVKM. V gave up 4 bases and J gave up 7 bases, with 16 bases separating them. The CDR3 consists of 14 residues. Here the CDR3 reads CASSSSTGIGGYTF. The CDR3 region has the DNA TGTGCCAGCAGTTCCTCTACAGGGATTGGTGGCTACACCTTC.

The table lists this clone with a count of one. The chain uses TRBV5-6 and TRBJ1-4; D gene unclear. The V and J ends lost 2 bases and 10 bases respectively, with 12 bases between them. Germline V lookup: CDR1 SGHDT, CDR2 YYEEEE. This CDR3 has 13 amino acids. CDR3 protein: CASSFREVPKLFF. In DNA form, the CDR3 reads TGTGCCAGCAGCTTCCGTGAGGTTCCAAAACTGTTTTTT.